This TCR beta chain was identified in a study of blood T cells in healthy people across ages. The sample holds a few counts of this clonotype. Its antigen is still unknown. PCR was performed a second time for roughly 7 to 12 cycles using a sample-barcoded 5' primer and a J-beta primer mix. TCRdb ran MiXCR on the 5' RACE reads and lists one entry per CDR3 protein. The profile shows approximately 730,000 distinct CDR3 sequences, approximately 53% of them singletons. Broader study findings: Aged donors had fewer naive CD4+ cells and lower diversity than long-lived donors.

Trimming removed 11 bases from V and 4 bases from J, with 16 bases in between. This CDR3 has 13 residues. CDR1 ENHRY and CDR2 SYGVKD come from the germline V gene. Sequenced input: blood. This receptor was obtained from a man at least 80 years old in good health. V is TRBV10-3 and J is TRBJ2-3; the D gene is possibly TRBD1 (5 bases). The CDR3 coding sequence is TGTGCCTCTTCAGGACAAGCAGCAGATACGCAGTATTTT. As protein: CASSGQAADTQYF.